What follows is one T cell receptor (beta chain) and its context. The sample belongs to a study of OX40 agonist ivuxolimab in advanced cancers. Sequenced by immunoSEQ multiplex PCR; TCRdb stores in-frame clones only, minus some. The data contain tens of thousands of clones, roughly 84% of them singletons. The V end lost 6 bases, the J end lost 9 bases, and 20 bases lay between the germline ends. Germline CDR1 is SNHLY and CDR2 is FYNNEI. CDR3 length equals 15 residues. V is TRBV2 and J is TRBJ2-2, with D possibly being TRBD1 (6 bases). The source of this sequence is an adult with an advanced solid tumor such as melanoma, head and neck, liver or kidney cancer. This specimen consisted of CD4+ or CD8+ T cells sorted from blood, obtained in a trial of the OX40 agonist ivuxolimab. Here the CDR3 reads CASRVQGRGPRELFF. In DNA form, the CDR3 reads TGTGCCAGCAGGGTACAGGGTAGGGGACCCCGGGAGCTGTTTTTT. Using reference TRBV2 and TRBJ2-2 for the parts outside the CDR3, the full variable domain is EPEVTQTPSHQVTQMGQEVILRCVPISNHLYFYWYRQILGQKVEFLVSFYNNEISEKSEIFDDQFSVERPDGSNFTLKIRSTKLEDSAMYFCASRVQGRGPRELFFGEGSRLTVL.